This T cell receptor beta chain was captured in a study of T-cell memory formation after mild COVID-19. This clonotype was seen a few times. As yet, its antigen is unknown. Study results and limitations: Confirmation was lacking for SARS-CoV-2 specificity of second-wave clones that peaked on day 37.

Trimming took off 4 bases at V and 0 bases at J, with 13 bases between the two ends. The CDR3 is made up of 15 amino acids. Germline-derived CDR1 and CDR2 are MGHRA and YSYEKL. It was 5'RACE with constant-segment primers that produced the TCR alpha and TCR beta cDNA libraries, which carried sample barcodes and UMIs. TCRdb reprocessed the 5' RACE reads via MiXCR and lists one record per CDR3 protein. The table lists around 310,000 distinct CDR3 sequences, 15% to 20% of them singletons, with about a fifth in the top ten. The sequenced material came from PBMCs or a T cell subset sorted from them (not recorded which). This chain links TRBV4-1 with TRBJ2-7; D is perhaps TRBD2 (6 bases). The clonotype comes from a young man who had mild COVID-19 (a few samples of this study predate the infection). Cell type and time point are not known. The CDR3 DNA sequence: TGCGCCAGCAGCCTCTATGCGGGGTTCTCCTACGAGCAGTACTTC. It is translated as CASSLYAGFSYEQYF.